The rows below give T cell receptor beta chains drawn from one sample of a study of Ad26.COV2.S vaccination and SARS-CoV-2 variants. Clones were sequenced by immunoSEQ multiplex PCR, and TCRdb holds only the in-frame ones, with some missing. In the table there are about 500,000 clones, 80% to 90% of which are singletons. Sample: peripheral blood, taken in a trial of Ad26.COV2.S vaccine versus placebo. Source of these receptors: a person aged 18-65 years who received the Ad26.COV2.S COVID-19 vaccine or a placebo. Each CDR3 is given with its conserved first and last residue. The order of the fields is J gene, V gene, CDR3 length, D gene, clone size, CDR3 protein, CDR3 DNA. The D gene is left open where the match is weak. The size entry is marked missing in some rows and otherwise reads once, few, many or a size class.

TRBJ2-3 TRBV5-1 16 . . CASSRLGGADTDTQYF TGCGCCAGCAGCCGGTTGGGGGGAGCGGACACAGATACGCAGTATTTT
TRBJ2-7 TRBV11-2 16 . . CASSLEVWRGTYEQYF TGTGCCAGCAGCTTAGAGGTCTGGCGGGGAACCTACGAGCAGTACTTC
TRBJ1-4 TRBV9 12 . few CASSVGDGKLFF TGTGCCAGCAGCGTAGGGGACGGAAAACTGTTTTTT
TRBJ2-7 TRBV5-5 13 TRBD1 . CASSKGTAYEQYF TGTGCCAGCAGCAAAGGGACAGCCTACGAGCAGTACTTC
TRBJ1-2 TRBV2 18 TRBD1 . CASRAPGTGLASNYGYTF TGTGCCAGCAGGGCTCCCGGGACAGGTCTAGCCTCTAACTATGGCTACACCTTC
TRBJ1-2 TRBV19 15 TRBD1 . CASSTRQGIYHGYTF TGTGCCAGTAGTACCCGACAGGGGATTTACCATGGCTACACCTTC
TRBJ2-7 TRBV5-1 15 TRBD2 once CASSLGLAASYEQYF TGCGCCAGCAGCTTGGGTCTAGCGGCCTCCTACGAGCAGTACTTC
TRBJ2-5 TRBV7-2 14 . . CASSFAGNQETQYF TGTGCCAGCAGCTTCGCAGGGAACCAAGAGACCCAGTACTTC
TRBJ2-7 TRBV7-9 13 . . CASRGDASYEQYF TGTGCCAGCAGGGGGGACGCGTCCTACGAGCAGTACTTC
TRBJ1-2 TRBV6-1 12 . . CASSSDSYGYTF TGTGCCAGCAGTTCGGACAGCTATGGCTACACCTTC
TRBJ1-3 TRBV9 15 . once CASSVAWGSGNTIYF TGTGCCAGCAGCGTGGCATGGGGCTCTGGAAACACCATATATTTT
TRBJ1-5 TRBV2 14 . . CASSGQVILQPQHF TGTGCCAGCAGTGGGCAGGTGATCCTTCAGCCCCAGCATTTT
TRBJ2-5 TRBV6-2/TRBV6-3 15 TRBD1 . CASSSSTGSRETQYF TGTGCCAGCAGTTCCTCGACAGGGTCACGGGAGACCCAGTACTTC
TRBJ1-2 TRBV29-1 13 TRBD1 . CSVERQGQYGYTF TGCAGCGTTGAGCGACAGGGCCAGTATGGCTACACCTTC
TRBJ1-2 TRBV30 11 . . CAWSPAYGYTF TGTGCCTGGAGTCCAGCATATGGCTACACCTTC
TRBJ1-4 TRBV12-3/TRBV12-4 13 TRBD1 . CASSLGGTGAVSF TGTGCCAGCAGTTTAGGAGGGACAGGGGCGGTGTCGTTT
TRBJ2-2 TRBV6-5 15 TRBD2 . CASSKGLAGGGGLFF TGTGCCAGCAGCAAGGGACTAGCGGGAGGGGGAGGGCTGTTTTTT
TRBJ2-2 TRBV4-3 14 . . CASSQGGATGELFF TGCGCCAGCAGCCAAGGGGGGGCTACCGGGGAGCTGTTTTTT
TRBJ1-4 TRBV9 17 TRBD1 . CASSVGQGGTGQEKLFF TGTGCCAGCAGCGTGGGACAGGGGGGTACGGGACAGGAAAAACTGTTTTTT
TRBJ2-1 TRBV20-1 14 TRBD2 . CSASRGGSNNEQFF TGCAGTGCTAGTCGAGGCGGGAGCAACAATGAGCAGTTCTTC
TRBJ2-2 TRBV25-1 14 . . CASSEWGGGGELFF TGTGCCAGCAGTGAATGGGGCGGAGGCGGGGAGCTGTTTTTT
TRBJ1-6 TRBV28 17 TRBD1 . CASSSTTGGGPNSPLHF TGTGCCAGCAGTTCTACAACAGGGGGCGGCCCAAATTCACCCCTCCACTTT
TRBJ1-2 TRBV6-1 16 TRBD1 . CASSEADDRAGYGYTF TGTGCCAGCAGTGAAGCGGATGACAGGGCGGGCTATGGCTACACCTTC
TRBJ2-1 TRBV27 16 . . CASRKESGLQNNEQFF TGTGCCAGCAGAAAGGAAAGCGGACTACAAAACAATGAGCAGTTCTTC
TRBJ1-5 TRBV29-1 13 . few CSVKQGSGQPQHF TGCAGCGTGAAACAGGGATCGGGCCAGCCCCAGCATTTT
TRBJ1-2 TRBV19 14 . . CASSIPGLGPGYTF TGTGCCAGTAGTATCCCGGGTTTGGGACCGGGCTACACCTTC
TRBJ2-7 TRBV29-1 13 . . CSVEDRLGGEQYF TGCAGCGTTGAAGACCGTCTGGGAGGCGAGCAGTACTTC
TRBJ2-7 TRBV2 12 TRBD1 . CASRGDSYEQYF TGTGCCAGCAGAGGGGACAGCTACGAGCAGTACTTC
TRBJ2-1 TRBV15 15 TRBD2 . CATSRLAGVYNEQFF TGTGCCACCAGCAGACTAGCGGGAGTGTACAATGAGCAGTTCTTC
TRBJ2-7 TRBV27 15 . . CASSSRQEGGYEQYF TGTGCCAGCAGTTCTCGGCAGGAGGGAGGCTACGAGCAGTACTTC
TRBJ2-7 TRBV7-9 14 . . CASSATERLYEQYF TGTGCCAGCAGCGCGACAGAAAGACTCTACGAGCAGTACTTC
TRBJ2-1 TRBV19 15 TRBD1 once CASRADGTAYNEQFF TGTGCCAGTAGGGCAGACGGGACAGCCTACAATGAGCAGTTCTTC
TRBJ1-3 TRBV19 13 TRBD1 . CASKDRAGNTIYF TGTGCCAGTAAGGACAGGGCTGGAAACACCATATATTTT
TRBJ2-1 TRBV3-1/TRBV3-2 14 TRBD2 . CASSLSLAGVPQFF TGTGCCAGCAGCCTCTCACTAGCGGGAGTTCCGCAGTTCTTC
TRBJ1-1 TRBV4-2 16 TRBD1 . CASSHSTRQGNTEAFF TGTGCCAGCAGCCACTCCACCCGACAGGGGAACACTGAAGCTTTCTTT
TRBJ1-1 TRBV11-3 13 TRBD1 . CASSFTGTGEAFF TGTGCCAGCAGCTTTACCGGGACAGGGGAAGCTTTCTTT
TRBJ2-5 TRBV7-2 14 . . CASSEFGVQETQYF TGTGCCAGCAGCGAGTTCGGGGTTCAAGAGACCCAGTACTTC
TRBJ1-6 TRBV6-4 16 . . CASIGQKSSYNSPLHF TGTGCCAGCATTGGACAGAAGAGCTCCTATAATTCACCCCTCCACTTT
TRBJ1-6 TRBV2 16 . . CASSEAGVPRRSPLHF TGTGCCAGCAGTGAAGCGGGGGTACCCCGAAGATCACCCCTCCACTTT
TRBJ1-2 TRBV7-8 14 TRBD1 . CASSFEGANYGYTF TGTGCCAGCAGCTTCGAGGGGGCAAACTATGGCTACACCTTC
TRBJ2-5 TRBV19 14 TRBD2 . CASSTTSGTETQYF TGTGCCAGTAGTACCACTAGCGGGACAGAGACCCAGTACTTC
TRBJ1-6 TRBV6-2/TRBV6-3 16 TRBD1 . CASSSWTGSRNSPLHF TGTGCCAGCAGTTCGTGGACAGGGTCACGCAATTCACCCCTCCACTTT
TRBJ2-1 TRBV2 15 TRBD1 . CASSATGQGDNEQFF TGTGCCAGCAGTGCTACGGGACAGGGAGACAATGAGCAGTTCTTC
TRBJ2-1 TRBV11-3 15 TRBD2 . CASSPGTSGANEQFF TGTGCCAGCAGCCCCGGGACTAGCGGAGCAAACGAGCAGTTCTTC
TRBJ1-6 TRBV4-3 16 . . CASSQDGSRRNSPLHF TGCGCCAGCAGCCAAGATGGATCCCGGCGGAATTCACCCCTCCACTTT
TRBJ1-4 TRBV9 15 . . CASSVAGGSNEKLFF TGTGCCAGCAGCGTAGCTGGGGGAAGCAATGAAAAACTGTTTTTT
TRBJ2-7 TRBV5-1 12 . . CASSLSPYEQYF TGCGCCAGCAGCTTGAGCCCCTACGAGCAGTACTTC
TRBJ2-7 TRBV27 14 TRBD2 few CASRLLAGGFEQYF TGTGCCAGCAGGTTGCTAGCGGGAGGGTTCGAGCAGTACTTC
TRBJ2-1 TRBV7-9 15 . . CASSLQTVSYNEQFF TGTGCCAGCAGCTTGCAGACAGTTTCCTACAATGAGCAGTTCTTC
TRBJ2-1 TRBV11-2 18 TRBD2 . CASSLVGSGRARNNEQFF TGTGCCAGCAGCTTAGTTGGTAGCGGGAGGGCCAGAAACAATGAGCAGTTCTTC
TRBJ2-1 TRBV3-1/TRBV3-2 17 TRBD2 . CASSQGRLAGPYNEQFF TGTGCCAGCAGCCAAGGTAGACTAGCGGGACCCTACAATGAGCAGTTCTTC
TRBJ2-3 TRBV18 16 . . CASSLGHLKSTDTQYF TGTGCCAGCTCACTGGGACACCTAAAAAGCACAGATACGCAGTATTTT
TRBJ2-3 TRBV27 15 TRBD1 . CASSGGTGRGDTQYF TGTGCCAGCAGTGGCGGGACAGGGAGAGGAGATACGCAGTATTTT
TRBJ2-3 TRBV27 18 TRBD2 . CASSPGLAGGKGTDTQYF TGTGCCAGCAGTCCGGGACTAGCGGGAGGGAAAGGCACAGATACGCAGTATTTT